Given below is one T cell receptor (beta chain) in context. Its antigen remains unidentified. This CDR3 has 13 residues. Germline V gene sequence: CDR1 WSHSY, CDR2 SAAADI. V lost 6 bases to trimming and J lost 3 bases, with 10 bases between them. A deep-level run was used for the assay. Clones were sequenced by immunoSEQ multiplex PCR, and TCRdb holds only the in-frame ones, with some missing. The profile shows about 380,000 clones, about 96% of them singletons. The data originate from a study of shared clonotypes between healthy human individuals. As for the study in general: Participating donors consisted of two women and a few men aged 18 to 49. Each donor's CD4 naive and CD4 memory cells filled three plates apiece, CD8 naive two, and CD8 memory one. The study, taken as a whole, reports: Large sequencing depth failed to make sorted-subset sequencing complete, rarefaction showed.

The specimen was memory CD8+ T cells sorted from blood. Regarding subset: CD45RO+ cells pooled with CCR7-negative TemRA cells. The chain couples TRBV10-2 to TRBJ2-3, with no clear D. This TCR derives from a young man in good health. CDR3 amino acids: CASSSARTDTQYF. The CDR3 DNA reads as TGCGCCAGCAGCTCAGCCCGTACAGATACGCAGTATTTT.